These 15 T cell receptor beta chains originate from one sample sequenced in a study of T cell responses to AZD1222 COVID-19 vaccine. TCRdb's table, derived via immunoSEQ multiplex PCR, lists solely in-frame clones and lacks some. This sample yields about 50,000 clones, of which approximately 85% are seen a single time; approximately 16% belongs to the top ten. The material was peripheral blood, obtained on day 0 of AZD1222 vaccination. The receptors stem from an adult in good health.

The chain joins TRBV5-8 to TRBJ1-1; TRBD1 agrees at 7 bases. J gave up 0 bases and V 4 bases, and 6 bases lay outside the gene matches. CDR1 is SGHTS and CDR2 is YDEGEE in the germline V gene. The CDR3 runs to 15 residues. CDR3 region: CASSLTGNMNTEAFF. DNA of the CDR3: TGTGCCAGCAGCCTGACAGGGAATATGAACACTGAAGCTTTCTTT.

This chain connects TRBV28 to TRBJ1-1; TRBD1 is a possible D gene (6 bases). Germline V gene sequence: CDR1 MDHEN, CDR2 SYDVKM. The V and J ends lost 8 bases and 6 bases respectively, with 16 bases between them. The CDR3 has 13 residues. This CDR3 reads CASGRGRIAEAFF. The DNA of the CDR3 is TGTGCCAGCGGCCGGGGGCGGATCGCTGAAGCTTTCTTT.

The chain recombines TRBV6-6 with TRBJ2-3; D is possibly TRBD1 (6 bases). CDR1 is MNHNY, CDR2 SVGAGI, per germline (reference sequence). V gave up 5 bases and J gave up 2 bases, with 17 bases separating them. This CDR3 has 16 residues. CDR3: CASSPRDIQITDTQYF. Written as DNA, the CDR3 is TGTGCCAGCAGTCCCCGGGACATCCAAATCACAGATACGCAGTATTTT.

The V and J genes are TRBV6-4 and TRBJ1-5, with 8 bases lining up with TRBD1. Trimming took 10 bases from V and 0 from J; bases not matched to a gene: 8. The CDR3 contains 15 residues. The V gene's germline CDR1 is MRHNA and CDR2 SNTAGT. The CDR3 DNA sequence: TGTGCCACCGCAACCGGACAGGGTAGCAATCAGCCCCAGCATTTT. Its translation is CATATGQGSNQPQHF.

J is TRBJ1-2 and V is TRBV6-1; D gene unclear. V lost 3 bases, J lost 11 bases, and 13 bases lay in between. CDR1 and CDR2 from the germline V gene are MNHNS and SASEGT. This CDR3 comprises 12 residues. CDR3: CASSDTVSEYTF. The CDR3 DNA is TGTGCCAGCAGTGATACGGTCTCGGAATACACCTTC.

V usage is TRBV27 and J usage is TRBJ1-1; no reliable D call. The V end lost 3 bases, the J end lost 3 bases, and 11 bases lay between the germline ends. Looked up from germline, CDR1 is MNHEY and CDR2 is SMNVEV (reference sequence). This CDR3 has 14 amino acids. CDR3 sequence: CASSLRTLDTEAFF. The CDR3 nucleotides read TGTGCCAGCAGTTTGAGGACTTTGGACACTGAAGCTTTCTTT.

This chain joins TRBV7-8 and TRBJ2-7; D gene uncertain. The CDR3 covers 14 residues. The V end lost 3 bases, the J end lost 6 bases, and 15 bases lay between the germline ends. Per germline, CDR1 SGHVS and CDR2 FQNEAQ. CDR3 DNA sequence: TGTGCCAGCAGCTTCCGGGCCTACTATTCCGAGCAGTACTTC. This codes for CASSFRAYYSEQYF.

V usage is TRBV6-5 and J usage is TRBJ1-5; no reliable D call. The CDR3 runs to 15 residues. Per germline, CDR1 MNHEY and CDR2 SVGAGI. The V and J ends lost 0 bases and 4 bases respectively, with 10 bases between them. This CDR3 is CASSYSGLLNQPQHF. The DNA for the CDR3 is TGTGCCAGCAGTTACTCGGGATTACTGAATCAGCCCCAGCATTTT.

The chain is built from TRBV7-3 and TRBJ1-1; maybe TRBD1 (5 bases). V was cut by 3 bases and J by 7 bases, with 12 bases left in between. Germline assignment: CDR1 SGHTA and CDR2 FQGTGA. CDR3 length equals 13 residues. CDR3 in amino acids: CASSFTGADEAFF. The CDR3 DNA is TGTGCCAGCAGCTTTACCGGGGCAGATGAAGCTTTCTTT.

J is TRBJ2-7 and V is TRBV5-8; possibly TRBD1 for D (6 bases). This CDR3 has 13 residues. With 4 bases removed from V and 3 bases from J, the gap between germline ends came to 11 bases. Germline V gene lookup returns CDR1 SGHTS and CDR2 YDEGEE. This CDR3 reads CASSAQGSYEQYF. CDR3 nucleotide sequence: TGTGCCAGCAGCGCCCAGGGGAGCTACGAGCAGTACTTC.

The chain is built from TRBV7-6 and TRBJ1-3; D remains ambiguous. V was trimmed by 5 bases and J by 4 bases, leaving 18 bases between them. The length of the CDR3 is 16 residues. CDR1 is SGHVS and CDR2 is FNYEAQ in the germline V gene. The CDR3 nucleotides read TGTGCCAGCAGCCCTTCTCGTGGGATTTCAGGAAACACCATATATTTT. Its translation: CASSPSRGISGNTIYF.

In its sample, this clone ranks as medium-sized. This chain's CDR3 is CASSGADKYTDTQYF. The CDR3, as DNA: TGTGCCAGTAGTGGGGCTGACAAATACACAGATACGCAGTATTTT. V gene TRBV19 combines with J gene TRBJ2-3, with D perhaps TRBD1 (5 bases). From germline, CDR1 is LNHDA and CDR2 SQIVND (reference sequence). CDR3 length: 15 amino acids. Between the trimmed V and J ends, which lost 5 bases and 2 bases, there was a span of 14 bases.

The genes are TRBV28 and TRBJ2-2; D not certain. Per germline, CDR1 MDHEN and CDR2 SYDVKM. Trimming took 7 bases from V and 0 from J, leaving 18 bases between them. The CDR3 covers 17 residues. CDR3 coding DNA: TGTGCCAGCAAGAGTAAGCTCTTCACGACGAACACCGGGGAGCTGTTTTTT. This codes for CASKSKLFTTNTGELFF.

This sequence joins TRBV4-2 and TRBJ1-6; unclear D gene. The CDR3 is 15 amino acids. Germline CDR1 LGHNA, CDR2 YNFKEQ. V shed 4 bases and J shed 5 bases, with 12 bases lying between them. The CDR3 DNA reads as TGTGCCAGCAGCCCCAATGCCGGCGATAATTCACCCCTCCACTTT. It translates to CASSPNAGDNSPLHF.

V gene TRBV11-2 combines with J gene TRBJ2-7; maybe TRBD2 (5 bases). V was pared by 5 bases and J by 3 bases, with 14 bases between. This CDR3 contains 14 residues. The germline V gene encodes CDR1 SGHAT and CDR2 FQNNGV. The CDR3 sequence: CASSPHAGSYEQYF. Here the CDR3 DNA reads TGTGCCAGCAGCCCCCACGCTGGGAGCTACGAGCAGTACTTC.